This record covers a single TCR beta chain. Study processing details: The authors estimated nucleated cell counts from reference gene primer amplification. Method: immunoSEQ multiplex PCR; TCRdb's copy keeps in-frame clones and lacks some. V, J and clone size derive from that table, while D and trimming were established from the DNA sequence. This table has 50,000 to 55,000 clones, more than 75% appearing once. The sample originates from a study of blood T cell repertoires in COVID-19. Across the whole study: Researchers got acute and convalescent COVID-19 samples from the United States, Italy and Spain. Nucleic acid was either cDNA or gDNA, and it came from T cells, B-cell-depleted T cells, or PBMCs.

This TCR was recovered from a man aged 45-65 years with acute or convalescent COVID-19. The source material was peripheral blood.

The CDR3 DNA follows: TGTGCCAGTAGTATCGGGGGAGCAAACTATGGCTACACCTTC. This translates into CASSIGGANYGYTF. The chain links TRBV19 to TRBJ1-2; D perhaps matches TRBD1 (5 bases). Germline loops: CDR1 LNHDA, CDR2 SQIVND (reference sequence). This CDR3 has 14 amino acids. Trimming removed 3 bases at V and 2 bases at J, with 10 bases between. Based on the CDR3 plus reference TRBV19 and TRBJ1-2, the full variable domain is DGGITQSPKYLFRKEGQNVTLSCEQNLNHDAMYWYRQDPGQGLRLIYYSQIVNDFQKGDIAEGYSVSREKKESFPLTVTSAQKNPTAFYLCASSIGGANYGYTFGSGTRLTVV.